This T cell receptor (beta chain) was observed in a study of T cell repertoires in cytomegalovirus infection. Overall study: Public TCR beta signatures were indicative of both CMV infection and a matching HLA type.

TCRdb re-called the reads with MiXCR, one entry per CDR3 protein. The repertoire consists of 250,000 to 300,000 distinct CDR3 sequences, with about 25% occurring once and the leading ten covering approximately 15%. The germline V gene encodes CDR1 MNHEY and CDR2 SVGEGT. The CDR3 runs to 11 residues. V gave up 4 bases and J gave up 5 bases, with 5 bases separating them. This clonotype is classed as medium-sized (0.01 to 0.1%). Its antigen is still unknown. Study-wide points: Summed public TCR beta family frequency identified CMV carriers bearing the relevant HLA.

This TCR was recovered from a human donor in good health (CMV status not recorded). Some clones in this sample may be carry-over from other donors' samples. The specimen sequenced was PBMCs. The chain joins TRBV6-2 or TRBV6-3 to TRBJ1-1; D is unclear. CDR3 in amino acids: CASSLWTEAFF. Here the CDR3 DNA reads TGTGCCAGCAGTTTGTGGACTGAAGCTTTCTTT.